Below, one T cell receptor (beta chain) is given with its context. The J segment lost 2 bases and the V segment lost 6 bases, leaving 14 bases of the junction unmatched. Germline lookup yields CDR1 LNHNV and CDR2 YYDKDF (reference sequence). This CDR3 has 17 residues. These data originate in a study of blood T cell repertoires in COVID-19. In the study's own analysis: Estimation of nucleated cell counts was performed using reference gene primer amplification. Clones were sequenced by immunoSEQ multiplex PCR, and TCRdb holds only the in-frame ones, with some missing. That table is the source of V, J and clone size, and D and trimming were worked out from the DNA. The table lists roughly 160,000 clones, 84% of them singletons.

The clonotype comes from a man in his fifties who had recovered from COVID-19. This rearrangement joins TRBV15 to TRBJ2-5, with 8 positions matching TRBD2. The sample taken for sequencing was PBMCs or T cells enriched from blood (not recorded which). Here the CDR3 DNA reads TGTGCCACCAGAGATGGCGGGGGGCCACATGCGCAAGAGACCCAGTACTTC. Residues: CATRDGGGPHAQETQYF.